This TCR beta chain originates from a study of T cell responses to AZD1222 COVID-19 vaccine. General study points: Donors were mostly white British, more females; clonal diversity possibly underestimated. Only a handful of AZD1222 recipients were seropositive at baseline. Among spike-specific TCRs, nearly half reportedly target unmutated variant regions.

This clone showed up just a few times. The antigen is unknown. Assay: immunoSEQ multiplex PCR; the TCRdb copy retains only in-frame clones and omits some. Among roughly 65,000 clones, 60% to 85% were seen once, and the ten largest hold about 12%. The CDR3 spans 17 residues. V trimming: 2 bases; J trimming: 4 bases; junction bases outside the gene matches: 11. The germline gives CDR1 KGHSH, CDR2 LQKENI. This sequence was found in an adult in good health. This chain connects TRBV18 to TRBJ1-2; the match to TRBD1 covers 9 bases. Sequenced material: peripheral blood, taken on day 0 of AZD1222 vaccination. The DNA of the CDR3 is TGTGCCAGCTCACCAAGCCTATCACAGGGGGCGTTCTATGGCTACACCTTC. Protein: CASSPSLSQGAFYGYTF.